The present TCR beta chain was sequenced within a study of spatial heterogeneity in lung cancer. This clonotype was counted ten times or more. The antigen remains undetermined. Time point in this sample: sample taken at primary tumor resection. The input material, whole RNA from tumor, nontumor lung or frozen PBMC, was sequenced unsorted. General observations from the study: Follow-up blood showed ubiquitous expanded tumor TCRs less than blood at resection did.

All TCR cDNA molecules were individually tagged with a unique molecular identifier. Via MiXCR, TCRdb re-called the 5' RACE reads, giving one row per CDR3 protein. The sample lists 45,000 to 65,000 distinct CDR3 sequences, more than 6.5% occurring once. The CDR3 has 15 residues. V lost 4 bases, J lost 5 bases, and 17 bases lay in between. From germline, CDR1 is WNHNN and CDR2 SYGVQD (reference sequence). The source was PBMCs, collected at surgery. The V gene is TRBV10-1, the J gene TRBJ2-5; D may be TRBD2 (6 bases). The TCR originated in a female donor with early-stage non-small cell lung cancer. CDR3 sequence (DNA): TGCGCCAGCAGTGCAGCAGGTGCCGGAGGGGAGACCCAGTACTTC. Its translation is CASSAAGAGGETQYF.